This TCR beta chain was identified in a study of shared clonotypes between healthy human individuals. Each of the donors was a healthy adult who was HIV-negative and had not had a recent acute infection or vaccination. The study separated CD4+ cells into CD45RA+ naive and CD45RA-negative memory subsets. Study results and caveats: Relative to clonotypes present in all four donors, those not shared had lower generation probabilities.

Sequenced by immunoSEQ multiplex PCR; TCRdb stores in-frame clones only, minus some. The sample has a few million clones; roughly nine tenths are singletons. As to this clone: The antigen remains undetermined.

CDR3 length: 16 amino acids. Germline CDR1 and CDR2: ENHRY and SYGVKD. The trim removed 2 bases at V and 3 bases at J, leaving 8 bases unmatched. The TCR comes from a man younger than 35 in good health. The gene calls are TRBV10-3 and TRBJ2-3, with 7 bases aligning to TRBD2. The sample comprised naive CD4+ T cells sorted from blood. Subset specified: CD45RA+ positively selected. The DNA for the CDR3 is TGTGCCATCAGTGAGGCCGGGATGGGGGGGACAGATACGCAGTATTTT. Encoded protein: CAISEAGMGGTDTQYF.